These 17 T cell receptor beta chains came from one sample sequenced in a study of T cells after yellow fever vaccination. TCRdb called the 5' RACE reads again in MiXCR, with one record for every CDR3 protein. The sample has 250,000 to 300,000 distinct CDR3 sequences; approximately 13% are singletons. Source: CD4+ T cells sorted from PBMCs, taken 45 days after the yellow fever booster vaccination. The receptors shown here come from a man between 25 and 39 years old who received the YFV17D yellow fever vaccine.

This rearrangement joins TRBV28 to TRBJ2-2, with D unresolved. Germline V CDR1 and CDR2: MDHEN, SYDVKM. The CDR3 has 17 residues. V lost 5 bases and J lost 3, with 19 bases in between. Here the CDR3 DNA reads TGTGCCAGCAGTGACTTGAACGGACGGGCGCACACCGGGGAGCTGTTTTTT. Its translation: CASSDLNGRAHTGELFF.

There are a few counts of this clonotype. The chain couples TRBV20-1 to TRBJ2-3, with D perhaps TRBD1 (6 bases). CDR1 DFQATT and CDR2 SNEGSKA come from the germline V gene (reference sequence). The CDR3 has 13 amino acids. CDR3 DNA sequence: TGCAGCTACAGGGCCCCTAGCACAGATACGCAGTATTTT. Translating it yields CSYRAPSTDTQYF.

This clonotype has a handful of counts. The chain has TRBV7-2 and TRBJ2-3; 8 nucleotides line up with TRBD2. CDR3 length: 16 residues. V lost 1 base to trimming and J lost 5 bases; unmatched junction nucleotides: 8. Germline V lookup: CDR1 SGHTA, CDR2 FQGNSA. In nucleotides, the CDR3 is TGTGCCAGCAGCTTAGTCCCGGGAGGGCAGGGAGATACGCAGTATTTT. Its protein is CASSLVPGGQGDTQYF.

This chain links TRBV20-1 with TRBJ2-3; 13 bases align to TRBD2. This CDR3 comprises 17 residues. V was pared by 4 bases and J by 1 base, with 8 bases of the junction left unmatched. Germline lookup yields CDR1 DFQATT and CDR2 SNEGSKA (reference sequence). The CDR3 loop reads CSATSRGTSGGTDTQYF. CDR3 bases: TGCAGTGCTACGAGCCGCGGGACTAGCGGGGGCACAGATACGCAGTATTTT.

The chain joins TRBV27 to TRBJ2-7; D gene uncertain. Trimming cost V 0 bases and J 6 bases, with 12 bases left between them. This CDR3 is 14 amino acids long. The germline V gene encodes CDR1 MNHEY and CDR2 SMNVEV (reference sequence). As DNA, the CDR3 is TGTGCCAGCAGTTTATCACAGAAGGTCCGCGAGCAGTACTTC. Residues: CASSLSQKVREQYF.

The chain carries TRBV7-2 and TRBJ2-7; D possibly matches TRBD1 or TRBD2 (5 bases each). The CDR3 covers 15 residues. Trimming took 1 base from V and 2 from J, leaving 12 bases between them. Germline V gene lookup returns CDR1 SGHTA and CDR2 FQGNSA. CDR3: CASSLEGRTAYEQYF. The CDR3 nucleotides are TGTGCCAGCAGCTTAGAGGGACGTACGGCCTACGAGCAGTACTTC.

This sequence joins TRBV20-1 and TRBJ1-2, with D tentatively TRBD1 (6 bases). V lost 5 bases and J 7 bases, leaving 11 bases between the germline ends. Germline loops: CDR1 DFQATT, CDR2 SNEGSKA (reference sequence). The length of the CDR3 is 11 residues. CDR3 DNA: TGCAGTGCTGACAGGTTGGGTGGCTACACCTTC. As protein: CSADRLGGYTF.

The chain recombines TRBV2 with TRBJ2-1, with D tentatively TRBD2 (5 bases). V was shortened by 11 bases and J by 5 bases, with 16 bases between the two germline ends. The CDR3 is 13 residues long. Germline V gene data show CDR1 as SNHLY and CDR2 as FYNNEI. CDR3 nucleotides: TGTGCCCGATCCGAGGACTGGAACAATGAGCAGTTCTTC. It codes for CARSEDWNNEQFF. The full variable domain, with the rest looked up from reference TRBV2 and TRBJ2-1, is EPEVTQTPSHQVTQMGQEVILRCVPISNHLYFYWYRQILGQKVEFLVSFYNNEISEKSEIFDDQFSVERPDGSNFTLKIRSTKLEDSAMYFCARSEDWNNEQFFGPGTRLTVL.

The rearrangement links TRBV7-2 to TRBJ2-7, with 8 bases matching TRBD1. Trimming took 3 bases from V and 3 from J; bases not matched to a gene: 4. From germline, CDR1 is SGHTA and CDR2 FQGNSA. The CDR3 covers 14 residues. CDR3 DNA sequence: TGTGCCAGCAGCTTTACAGGGGGGAACTACGAGCAGTACTTC. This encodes CASSFTGGNYEQYF.

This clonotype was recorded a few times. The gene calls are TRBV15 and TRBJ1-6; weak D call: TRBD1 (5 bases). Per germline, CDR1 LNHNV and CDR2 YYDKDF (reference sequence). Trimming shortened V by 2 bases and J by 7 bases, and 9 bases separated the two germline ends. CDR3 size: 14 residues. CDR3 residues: CATSRKRTNSPLHF. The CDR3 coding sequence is TGTGCCACCAGCAGAAAAAGGACAAATTCACCCCTCCACTTT.

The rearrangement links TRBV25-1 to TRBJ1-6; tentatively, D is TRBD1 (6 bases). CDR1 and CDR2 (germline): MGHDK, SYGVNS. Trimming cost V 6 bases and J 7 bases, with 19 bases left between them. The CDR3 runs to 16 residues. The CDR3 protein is CASRGARGYSNSPLHF. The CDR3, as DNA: TGTGCCAGCAGGGGGGCCAGGGGTTATTCCAATTCACCCCTCCACTTT.

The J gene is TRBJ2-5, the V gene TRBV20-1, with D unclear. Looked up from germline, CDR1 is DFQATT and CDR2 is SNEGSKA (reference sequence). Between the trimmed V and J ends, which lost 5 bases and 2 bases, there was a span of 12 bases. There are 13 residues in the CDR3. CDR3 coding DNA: TGCAGTGCTTGGCCCGTAGGGCAAGAGACCCAGTACTTC. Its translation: CSAWPVGQETQYF.

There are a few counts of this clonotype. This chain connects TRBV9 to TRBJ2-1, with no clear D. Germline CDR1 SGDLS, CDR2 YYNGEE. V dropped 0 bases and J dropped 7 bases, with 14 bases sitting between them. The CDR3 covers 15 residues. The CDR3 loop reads CASSVAPRLGNEQFF. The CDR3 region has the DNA TGTGCCAGCAGCGTAGCTCCCAGACTGGGGAATGAGCAGTTCTTC.

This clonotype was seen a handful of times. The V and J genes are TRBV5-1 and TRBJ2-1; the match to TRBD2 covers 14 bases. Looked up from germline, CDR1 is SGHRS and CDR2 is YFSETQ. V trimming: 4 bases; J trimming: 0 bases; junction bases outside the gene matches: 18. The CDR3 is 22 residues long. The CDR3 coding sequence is TGCGCCAGCAGCCCCCGGGGGTATTTGGGGACTAGCGGGAGTTTCTCCTACAATGAGCAGTTCTTC. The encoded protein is CASSPRGYLGTSGSFSYNEQFF.

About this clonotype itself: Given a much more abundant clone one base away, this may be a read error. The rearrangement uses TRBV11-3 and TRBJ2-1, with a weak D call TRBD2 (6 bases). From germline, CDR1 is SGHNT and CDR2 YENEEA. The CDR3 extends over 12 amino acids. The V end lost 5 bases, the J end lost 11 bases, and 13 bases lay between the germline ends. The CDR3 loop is CASSRRAGKQFF. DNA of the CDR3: TGTGCCAGCAGCCGGAGGGCCGGGAAGCAGTTCTTC.

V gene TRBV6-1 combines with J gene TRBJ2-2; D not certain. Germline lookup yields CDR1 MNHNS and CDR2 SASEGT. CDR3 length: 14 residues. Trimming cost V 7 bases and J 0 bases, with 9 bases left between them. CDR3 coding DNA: TGTGCCAGCACTGAGCGAGCGAACACCGGGGAGCTGTTTTTT. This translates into CASTERANTGELFF.

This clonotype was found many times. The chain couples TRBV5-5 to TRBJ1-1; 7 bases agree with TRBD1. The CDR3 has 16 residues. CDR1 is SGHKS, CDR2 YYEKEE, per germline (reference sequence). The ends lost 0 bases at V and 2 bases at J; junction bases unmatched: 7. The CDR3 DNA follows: TGTGCCAGCAGCTTGGAGGTCGGGACAGCTAACACTGAAGCTTTCTTT. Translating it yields CASSLEVGTANTEAFF.